Presented here are 12 T cell receptor beta chains from one specimen sequenced in a study of cytomegalovirus exposure and HLA in healthy donors. Primers for the PCR totalled 60 Vbeta and 13 Jbeta. The assay was immunoSEQ multiplex PCR, and TCRdb's table has in-frame clones only and misses some. The sample has roughly 200,000 clones, roughly 80% seen once; the top ten hold approximately 1.5%. Sequencing was carried out using PBMCs. The receptors shown here come from a woman between 18 and 30 years old in good health and CMV-seronegative.

The V call is TRBV6-1, the J call TRBJ2-3, with D perhaps matching TRBD2 (6 bases). CDR1 is MNHNS and CDR2 is SASEGT in the germline V gene. CDR3 size: 16 residues. The germline V and J ends were trimmed by 2 bases and 6 bases, with 18 bases remaining between them. This CDR3 is CASSEQLAGRADTQYF. The DNA of the CDR3 is TGTGCCAGCAGTGAACAACTAGCCGGGAGAGCTGATACGCAGTATTTT.

The chain joins TRBV7-9 to TRBJ1-5; 7 nucleotides match TRBD1. Germline lookup yields CDR1 SEHNR and CDR2 FQNEAQ (reference sequence). CDR3 length: 15 residues. The V and J ends lost 1 base and 0 bases, in that order; junction bases with no gene match: 0. The CDR3, as DNA: TGTGCCAGCAGCTTAGGGGACAGTAGCAATCAGCCCCAGCATTTT. Residues: CASSLGDSSNQPQHF.

This clone was seen a handful of times. The rearrangement uses TRBV29-1 and TRBJ1-1; D ambiguous. The CDR3 extends over 12 amino acids. Germline CDR1 and CDR2: SQVTM and ANQGSEA. V lost 6 bases, J lost 1 base, and 9 bases lay in between. Here the CDR3 reads CSVGSPNTEAFF. The CDR3 DNA reads TGCAGCGTGGGGAGCCCGAACACTGAAGCTTTCTTT.

This chain connects TRBV6-1 to TRBJ2-5; no clear D gene. The V gene's germline CDR1 is MNHNS and CDR2 SASEGT. This CDR3 contains 13 residues. Between the trimmed V and J ends, which lost 6 bases and 4 bases, there was a span of 12 bases. The CDR3 bases are TGTGCCAGCAGACTCCAGGTGGCAGAGACCCAGTACTTC. This sequence encodes CASRLQVAETQYF.

The V gene is TRBV5-5, the J gene TRBJ1-1; D gene unclear. Per germline, CDR1 SGHKS and CDR2 YYEKEE (reference sequence). V lost 1 base, J lost 1 base, and 5 bases lay in between. This CDR3 has 13 residues. CDR3 sequence (DNA): TGTGCCAGCAGCTTGCGGGGGAACACTGAAGCTTTCTTT. Translating gives CASSLRGNTEAFF.

This clone was detected once. The chain joins TRBV5-4 to TRBJ2-1; 10 nucleotides agree with TRBD1. V shed 1 base, J shed 12 bases, and the junction held 19 bases outside the gene matches. The CDR3 loop spans 18 amino acids. Germline CDR1 and CDR2: SGHNT and YYREEE (reference sequence). CDR3 sequence: CASSLSGGAGQGLRGQFF. Here the CDR3 DNA reads TGTGCCAGCAGCTTGAGTGGGGGAGCGGGACAGGGGCTCAGGGGGCAGTTCTTC.

This chain joins TRBV29-1 and TRBJ2-1; 8 nucleotides align to TRBD1. This CDR3 region has 15 residues. With 3 bases clipped from V and 7 bases from J, the junction kept 11 bases outside the gene matches. Looked up from germline, CDR1 is SQVTM and CDR2 is ANQGSEA. This chain's CDR3 is CSVDTGTGRTNEQFF. The DNA for the CDR3 is TGCAGCGTTGACACCGGGACAGGCCGCACAAATGAGCAGTTCTTC.

The chain combines TRBV4-3 with TRBJ2-3; TRBD1 matches at 9 bases. CDR1 and CDR2 (germline): LGHNA, YSLEER. The CDR3 contains 15 residues. Trimming removed 4 bases from V and 0 bases from J; junction bases left unmatched: 2. DNA of the CDR3: TGCGCCAGCAGCCGGGACAGGGCTAGCACAGATACGCAGTATTTT. It codes for CASSRDRASTDTQYF.

The rearrangement joins TRBV6-1 to TRBJ1-2; the D gene is possibly TRBD1 (6 bases). This CDR3 is 13 amino acids long. The germline V and J ends were trimmed by 4 bases and 4 bases, with 10 bases remaining between them. Germline V gives CDR1 MNHNS, CDR2 SASEGT. The CDR3 is CASSGRTAYGYTF. The DNA for the CDR3 is TGTGCCAGCAGTGGAAGGACAGCCTATGGCTACACCTTC.

This chain uses TRBV29-1 with TRBJ2-7, with 8 positions matching TRBD2. CDR3 length: 14 amino acids. V trimming: 4 bases; J trimming: 2 bases; junction bases outside the gene matches: 7. Germline-derived CDR1 and CDR2 are SQVTM and ANQGSEA. The CDR3: CSVARTSSTYEQYF. In DNA, the CDR3 is TGCAGCGTTGCTAGGACTAGCAGCACCTACGAGCAGTACTTC.

This clone was seen just once. The genes are TRBV11-2 and TRBJ2-7, with 12 bases identical to TRBD2. The CDR3 runs to 16 residues. Germline V lookup: CDR1 SGHAT, CDR2 FQNNGV. J was trimmed by 5 bases and V by 0 bases; bases with no gene match: 5. CDR3 sequence: CASSLDRLAGAHEQYF. As DNA, the CDR3 is TGTGCCAGCAGCTTAGATCGACTAGCGGGAGCCCACGAGCAGTACTTC. The full variable domain, rest sourced from reference TRBV11-2 and TRBJ2-7, is EAGVAQSPRYKIIEKRQSVAFWCNPISGHATLYWYQQILGQGPKLLIQFQNNGVVDDSQLPKDRFSAERLKGVDSTLKIQPAKLEDSAVYLCASSLDRLAGAHEQYFGPGTRLTVT.

V and J are TRBV18 and TRBJ2-5; 7 nucleotides align to TRBD1. The germline gives CDR1 KGHSH, CDR2 LQKENI. The CDR3 contains 15 residues. The trim removed 1 base at V and 5 bases at J, leaving 7 bases unmatched. The CDR3 coding sequence is TGTGCCAGCTCACCACAACAGGGGACACAGGAGACCCAGTACTTC. It encodes CASSPQQGTQETQYF. Combining the CDR3 with reference TRBV18 and TRBJ2-5 gives the whole variable domain NAGVMQNPRHLVRRRGQEARLRCSPMKGHSHVYWYRQLPEEGLKFMVYLQKENIIDESGMPKERFSAEFPKEGPSILRIQQVVRGDSAAYFCASSPQQGTQETQYFGPGTRLLVL.